Listed here are 4 T cell receptor beta chains from one sample, sequenced in a study of circulating CD8 cells and anti-PD-1 response in melanoma. Using approximately 15 ng of total RNA, TCR libraries were made with the QIAseq Immune Repertoire TCR panel. TCRdb re-called the reads through MiXCR, storing one row per CDR3 protein. The table records several hundred distinct CDR3 sequences, about 9.6% of them present only once. From live CD3+CD8+TCRalphabeta+ cells, four PD-1 and/or TIGIT subsets were sorted. This specimen consisted of CD8+ T cells from PBMCs, obtained at baseline or after one month of anti-PD-1 therapy (not recorded which). These TCRs come from a human donor with melanoma.

In this sample, this clonotype is medium-sized. J is TRBJ2-7 and V is TRBV14, with D unresolved. V lost 4 bases, J lost 2 bases, and 18 bases lay in between. Germline lookup yields CDR1 SGHDN and CDR2 FVKESK. This CDR3 comprises 16 residues. The CDR3 bases are TGTGCCAGCAGCCTGCTGGATAAGAAAATAGCCTACGAGCAGTACTTC. It is translated as CASSLLDKKIAYEQYF.

Within the sample, this clonotype is large. The chain is built from TRBV5-5 and TRBJ2-1, with 11 bases that match TRBD1. The ends lost 5 bases at V and 7 bases at J; junction bases unmatched: 8. The germline CDR1 and CDR2 sequences are SGHKS and YYEKEE (reference sequence). The CDR3 contains 15 residues. The CDR3 nucleotides are TGTGCCAGCAGTTGGACAGGGGGCTTACCGAATGAGCAGTTCTTC. It yields the protein CASSWTGGLPNEQFF.

This clonotype rates as medium-sized (0.01 to 0.1%). This chain uses TRBV7-2 with TRBJ2-7; possible D gene TRBD2, 5 bases. Trimming stripped 1 base from V and 4 bases from J, with 14 bases between. The CDR3 length is 15 residues. The germline CDR1 and CDR2 sequences are SGHTA and FQGNSA. CDR3 region: CASSLESSWSYEQYF. CDR3 sequence (DNA): TGTGCCAGCAGCTTAGAGTCTAGCTGGAGTTACGAGCAGTACTTC.

In its sample, this clonotype is medium-sized. The genes are TRBV12-3 or TRBV12-4 and TRBJ1-2, with D perhaps TRBD1 (5 bases). With 5 bases removed from V and 7 bases from J, the gap between germline ends came to 14 bases. The CDR3 extends over 13 amino acids. In DNA, the CDR3 is TGTGCCAGCAGTACCCAGGGATCTGCTGGCTACACCTTC. Translating it yields CASSTQGSAGYTF.